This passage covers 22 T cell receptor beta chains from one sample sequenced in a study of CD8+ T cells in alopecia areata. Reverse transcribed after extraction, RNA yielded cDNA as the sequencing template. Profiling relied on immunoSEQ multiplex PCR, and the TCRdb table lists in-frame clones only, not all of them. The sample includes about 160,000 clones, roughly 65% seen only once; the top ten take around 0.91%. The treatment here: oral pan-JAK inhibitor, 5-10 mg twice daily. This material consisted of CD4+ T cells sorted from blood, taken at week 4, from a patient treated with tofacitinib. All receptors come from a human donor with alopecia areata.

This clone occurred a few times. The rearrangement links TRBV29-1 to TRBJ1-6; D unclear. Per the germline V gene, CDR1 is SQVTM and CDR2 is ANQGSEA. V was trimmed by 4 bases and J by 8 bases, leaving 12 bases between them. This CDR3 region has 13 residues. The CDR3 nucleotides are TGCAGCGTTGGAGAGGGAACGGATTCACCCCTCCACTTT. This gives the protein CSVGEGTDSPLHF.

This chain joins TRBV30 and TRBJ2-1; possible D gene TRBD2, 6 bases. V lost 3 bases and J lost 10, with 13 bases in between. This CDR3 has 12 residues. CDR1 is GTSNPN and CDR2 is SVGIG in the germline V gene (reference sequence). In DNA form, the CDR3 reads TGTGCCTGGAGGGAACGGGCGGGGGAGCAGTTCTTC. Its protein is CAWRERAGEQFF.

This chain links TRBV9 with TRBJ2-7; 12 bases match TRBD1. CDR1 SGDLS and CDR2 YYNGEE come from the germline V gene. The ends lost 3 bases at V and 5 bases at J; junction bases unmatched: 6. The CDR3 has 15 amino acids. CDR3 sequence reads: CASSARDRGLNEQYF. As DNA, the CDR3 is TGTGCCAGCAGCGCCCGGGACAGGGGGCTGAACGAGCAGTACTTC.

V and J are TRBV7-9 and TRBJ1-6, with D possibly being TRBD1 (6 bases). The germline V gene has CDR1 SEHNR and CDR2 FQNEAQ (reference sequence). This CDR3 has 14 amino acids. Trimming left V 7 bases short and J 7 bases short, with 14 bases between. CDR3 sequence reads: CASNNGQRNSPLHF. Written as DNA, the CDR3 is TGTGCCAGCAACAACGGACAGAGGAATTCACCCCTCCACTTT.

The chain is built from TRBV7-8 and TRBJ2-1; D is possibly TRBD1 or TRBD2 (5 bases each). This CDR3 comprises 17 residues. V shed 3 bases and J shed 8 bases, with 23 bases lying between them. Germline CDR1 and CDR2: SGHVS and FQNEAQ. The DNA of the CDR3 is TGTGCCAGCAGCTTGAGGGGAACAGGCCAGGTCGGCGATGAGCAGTTCTTC. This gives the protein CASSLRGTGQVGDEQFF.

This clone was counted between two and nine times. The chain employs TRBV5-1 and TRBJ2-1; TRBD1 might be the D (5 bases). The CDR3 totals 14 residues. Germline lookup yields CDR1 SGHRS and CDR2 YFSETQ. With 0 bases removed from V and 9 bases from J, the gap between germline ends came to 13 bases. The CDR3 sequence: CASSLATEQGEQFF. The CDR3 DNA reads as TGCGCCAGCAGCTTGGCCACGGAGCAGGGTGAGCAGTTCTTC.

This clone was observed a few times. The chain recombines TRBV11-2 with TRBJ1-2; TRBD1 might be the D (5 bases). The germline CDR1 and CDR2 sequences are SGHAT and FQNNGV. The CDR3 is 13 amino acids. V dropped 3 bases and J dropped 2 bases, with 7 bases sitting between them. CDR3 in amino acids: CASSLGLNYGYTF. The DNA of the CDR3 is TGTGCCAGCAGCTTGGGACTGAACTATGGCTACACCTTC.

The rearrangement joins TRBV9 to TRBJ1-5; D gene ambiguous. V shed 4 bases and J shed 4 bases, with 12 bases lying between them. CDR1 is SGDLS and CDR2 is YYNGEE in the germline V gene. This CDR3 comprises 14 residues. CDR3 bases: TGTGCCAGCAGCTCCCACGATGGAAATCAGCCCCAGCATTTT. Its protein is CASSSHDGNQPQHF. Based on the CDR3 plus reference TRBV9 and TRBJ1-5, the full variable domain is DSGVTQTPKHLITATGQRVTLRCSPRSGDLSVYWYQQSLDQGLQFLIQYYNGEERAKGNILERFSAQQFPDLHSELNLSSLELGDSALYFCASSSHDGNQPQHFGDGTRLSIL.

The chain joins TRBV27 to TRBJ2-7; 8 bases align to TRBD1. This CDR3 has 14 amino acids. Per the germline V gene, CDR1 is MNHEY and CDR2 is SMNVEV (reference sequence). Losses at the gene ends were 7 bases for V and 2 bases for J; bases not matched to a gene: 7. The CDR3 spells CASTPSRGPYEQYF. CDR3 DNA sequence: TGTGCCAGCACTCCAAGCAGGGGGCCCTACGAGCAGTACTTC.

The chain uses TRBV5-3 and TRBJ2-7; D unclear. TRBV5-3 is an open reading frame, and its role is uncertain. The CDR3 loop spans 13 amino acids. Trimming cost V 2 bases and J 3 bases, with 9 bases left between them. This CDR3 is CARSFRAYYEQYF. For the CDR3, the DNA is TGTGCCAGAAGCTTTAGGGCCTACTACGAGCAGTACTTC.

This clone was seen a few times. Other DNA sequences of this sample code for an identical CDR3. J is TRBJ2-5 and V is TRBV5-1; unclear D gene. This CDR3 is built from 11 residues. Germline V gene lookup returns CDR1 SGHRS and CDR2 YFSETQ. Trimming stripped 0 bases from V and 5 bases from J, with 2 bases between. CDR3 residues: CASSLEETQYF. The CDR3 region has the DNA TGCGCCAGCAGCTTGGAGGAGACCCAGTACTTC.

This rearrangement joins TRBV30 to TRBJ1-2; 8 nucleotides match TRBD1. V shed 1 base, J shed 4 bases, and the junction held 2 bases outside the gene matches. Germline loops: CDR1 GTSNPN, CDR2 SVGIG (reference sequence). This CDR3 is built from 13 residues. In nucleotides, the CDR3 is TGTGCCTGGAGTGGGGGACAGGCCTATGGCTACACCTTC. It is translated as CAWSGGQAYGYTF.

The CDR3 loop reads CASSRLAGGGDTQYF. CDR3 DNA sequence: TGTGCCAGCAGTCGACTAGCGGGGGGAGGAGATACGCAGTATTTT. This chain links TRBV2 with TRBJ2-3, with 13 positions matching TRBD2. Germline values: CDR1 SNHLY, CDR2 FYNNEI. CDR3 length equals 15 residues. Unmatched junction bases numbered 4, after V lost 5 bases and J lost 5 bases.

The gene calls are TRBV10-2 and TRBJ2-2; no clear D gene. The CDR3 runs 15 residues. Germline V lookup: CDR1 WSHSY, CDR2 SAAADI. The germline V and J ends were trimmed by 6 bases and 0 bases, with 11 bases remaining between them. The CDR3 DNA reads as TGCGCCAGCAGAGAAAGTACAGCGAACACCGGGGAGCTGTTTTTT. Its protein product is CASRESTANTGELFF.

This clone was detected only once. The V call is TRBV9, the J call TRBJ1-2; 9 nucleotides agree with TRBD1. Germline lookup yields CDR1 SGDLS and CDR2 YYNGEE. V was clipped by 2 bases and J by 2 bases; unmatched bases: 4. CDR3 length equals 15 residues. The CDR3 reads CASSVEQGANYGYTF. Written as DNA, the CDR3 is TGTGCCAGCAGCGTGGAACAGGGGGCGAACTATGGCTACACCTTC.

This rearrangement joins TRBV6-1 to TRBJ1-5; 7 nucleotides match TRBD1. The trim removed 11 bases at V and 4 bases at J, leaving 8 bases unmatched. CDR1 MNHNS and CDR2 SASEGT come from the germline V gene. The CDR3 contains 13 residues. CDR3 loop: CAGRTGLNQPQHF. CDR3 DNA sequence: TGTGCCGGAAGGACAGGTTTAAATCAGCCCCAGCATTTT.

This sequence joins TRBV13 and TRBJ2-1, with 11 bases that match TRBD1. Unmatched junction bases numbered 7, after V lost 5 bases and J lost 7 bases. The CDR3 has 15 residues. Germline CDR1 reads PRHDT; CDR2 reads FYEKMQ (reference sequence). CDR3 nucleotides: TGTGCCAGCAGCCTACCGGGACAGGGGGGAAATGAGCAGTTCTTC. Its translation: CASSLPGQGGNEQFF.

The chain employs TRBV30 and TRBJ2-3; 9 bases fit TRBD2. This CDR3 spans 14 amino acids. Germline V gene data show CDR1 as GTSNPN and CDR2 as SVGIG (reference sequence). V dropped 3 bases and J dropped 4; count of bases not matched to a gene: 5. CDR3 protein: CAWSLTSGSDTQYF. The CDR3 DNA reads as TGTGCCTGGAGCCTGACTAGCGGTTCAGATACGCAGTATTTT.

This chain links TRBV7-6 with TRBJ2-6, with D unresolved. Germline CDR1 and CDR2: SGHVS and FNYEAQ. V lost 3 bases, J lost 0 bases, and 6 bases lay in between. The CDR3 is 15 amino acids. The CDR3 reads CASSLASSGANVLTF. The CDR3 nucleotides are TGTGCCAGCAGCTTGGCATCCTCTGGGGCCAACGTCCTGACTTTC.

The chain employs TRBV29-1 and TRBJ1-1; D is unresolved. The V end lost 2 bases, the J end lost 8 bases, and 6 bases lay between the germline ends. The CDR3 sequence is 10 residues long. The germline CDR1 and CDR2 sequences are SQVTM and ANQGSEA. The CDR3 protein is CSVETTEAFF. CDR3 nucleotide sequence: TGCAGCGTTGAAACGACAGAAGCTTTCTTT.

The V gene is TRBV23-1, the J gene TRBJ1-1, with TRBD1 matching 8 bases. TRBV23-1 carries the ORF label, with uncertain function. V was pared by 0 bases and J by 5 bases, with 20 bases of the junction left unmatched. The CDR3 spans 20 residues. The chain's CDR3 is CASSQSFPVLSLRGRTEAFF. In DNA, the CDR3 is TGCGCCAGCAGTCAATCGTTCCCCGTATTGAGCCTCAGGGGGCGAACTGAAGCTTTCTTT.

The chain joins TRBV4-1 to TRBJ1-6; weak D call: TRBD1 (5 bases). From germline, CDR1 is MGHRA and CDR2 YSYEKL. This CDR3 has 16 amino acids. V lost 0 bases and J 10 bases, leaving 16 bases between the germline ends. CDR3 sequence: CASSQDRGLLVSPLHF. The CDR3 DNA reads TGCGCCAGCAGCCAAGATCGGGGACTGTTGGTATCACCCCTCCACTTT.